This T cell receptor (beta chain) was sequenced for a study of cytomegalovirus exposure and HLA in healthy donors. General study points: Relative to the approximately 630-donor mean, N-insertions were reportedly fewer in an Asian-associated ancestry cluster in a later analysis.

A multiplex PCR was run with 60 Vbeta primers and 13 Jbeta primers. The data were produced by immunoSEQ multiplex PCR, yet TCRdb's version contains in-frame clones alone and is incomplete. The sample holds 90,000 to 110,000 clones, approximately 81% seen once. Concerning this clone: The antigen is not known.

The J segment lost 8 bases and the V segment lost 0 bases, leaving 4 bases of the junction unmatched. Per the germline V gene, CDR1 is MNHNY and CDR2 is SVGAGI (reference sequence). The CDR3 length is 15 residues. Sample: PBMCs. The clonotype was recovered from a man in his thirties or forties in good health and CMV-seronegative. The chain has TRBV6-6 and TRBJ1-4; TRBD1 matches 9 bases. CDR3 sequence: CASSYSGTGKEKLFF. The CDR3 nucleotides read TGTGCCAGCAGTTACTCGGGGACAGGGAAGGAAAAACTGTTTTTT.